The entry that follows covers one T cell receptor (beta chain) sequence. Original processing methods: Estimates of nucleated cell counts were drawn from the amplification of reference gene primers. The data were produced by immunoSEQ multiplex PCR, yet TCRdb's version contains in-frame clones alone and is incomplete. V and J calls and clone size are as listed in that table; D and trimming were resolved from the DNA. The sample lists around 700,000 clones; 75% to 90% were seen once. The CDR3 extends over 21 amino acids. CDR1 and CDR2 (germline): SGDLS, YYNGEE. Trimming at V came to 0 bases and at J to 0 bases, leaving 11 bases not matched to a gene. These data originate in a study of blood T cell repertoires in COVID-19. On the study more broadly: From the United States, Italy and Spain came samples of acute and convalescent COVID-19. Nucleic acid was either cDNA or gDNA, and it came from T cells, B-cell-depleted T cells, or PBMCs.

The specimen sequenced was peripheral blood. The genes are TRBV9 and TRBJ2-3, with 15 bases lining up with TRBD2. This clonotype was obtained from a woman between 18 and 29 years old with acute or convalescent COVID-19. The CDR3 sequence: CASSVGARGLAGGPSTDTQYF. Here the CDR3 DNA reads TGTGCCAGCAGCGTAGGGGCGCGGGGACTAGCGGGGGGACCTAGCACAGATACGCAGTATTTT.